These T cell receptor beta chains were read from a single sample in a study of Ad26.COV2.S vaccination and SARS-CoV-2 variants. Produced via immunoSEQ multiplex PCR; TCRdb's table is partial and in-frame only. This sample has 300,000 to 400,000 clones, with roughly 84% found just once. The source material was peripheral blood, sampled in a trial of Ad26.COV2.S vaccine versus placebo. The source of these receptors is a person aged 18-60 years who received the Ad26.COV2.S COVID-19 vaccine or a placebo. Both conserved end residues are part of each CDR3. A D gene is named only where the DNA matches it firmly. Size is omitted from some rows. Given values are once, few, many or a class for expanded clones.

>TRBV10-3|.|TRBJ2-7|.
TGTGCCATCAGTGACCTAGACTCGGGAGAGCAGTACTTC
CAISDLDSGEQYF
>TRBV6-1|.|TRBJ1-2|.
TGTGCCAGCAGTGAAGAGGCCGCGGGTGGCTACACCTTC
CASSEEAAGGYTF
>TRBV6-6|.|TRBJ2-3|.
TGTGCCAGCAGTTACTTCGACATAAATACGCAGTATTTT
CASSYFDINTQYF
>TRBV6-5|.|TRBJ1-5|.
TGTGCCAGCAGTCCAGAGGGGGGTTTCAGTCAGCCCCAGCATTTT
CASSPEGGFSQPQHF
>TRBV2|.|TRBJ1-1|.
TGTGCCAGCAGCGGTGAGGGACGAGGGGTGACAGCTTTCTTT
CASSGEGRGVTAFF
>TRBV27|.|TRBJ1-2|.
TGTGCCAGCAAAGAGCCAGGGGACTTTGGCTACACCTTC
CASKEPGDFGYTF
>TRBV5-5|TRBD1|TRBJ1-2|.
TGTGCCAGCAGCCTTACCGCCAGGGGGTTTGGAGATTTTGGCTACACCTTC
CASSLTARGFGDFGYTF
>TRBV7-8|TRBD1|TRBJ2-5|once
TGTGCCAGCAGCTTACCAGGGGGCTACCAAGAGACCCAGTACTTC
CASSLPGGYQETQYF
>TRBV12-5|TRBD2|TRBJ2-5|.
TGTGCTAGTGTCAAGCTGGGACTAGCGCTGGGGACCCAGTACTTC
CASVKLGLALGTQYF
>TRBV25-1|.|TRBJ2-7|.
TGTGCCAGCAGTGAATCCGACCATCAGGCGTACGAGCAGTACTTC
CASSESDHQAYEQYF
>TRBV15|TRBD1|TRBJ1-5|.
TGTGCCACCAGCAGAGGGACAGGGGATGCACCCCAGCATTTT
CATSRGTGDAPQHF
>TRBV5-6|TRBD1|TRBJ1-2|.
TGTGCCAGCAGCCGCAGGGGGGACTATGGCTACACCTTC
CASSRRGDYGYTF
>TRBV23-1|.|TRBJ1-5|.
TGCGCCAGCCCACCGGCAGGGGACGGTCAGCCCCAGCATTTT
CASPPAGDGQPQHF
>TRBV25-1|.|TRBJ2-1|.
TGTGCCAGCAGTGAATATAGGGGGAACTACAATGAGCAGTTCTTC
CASSEYRGNYNEQFF
>TRBV18|.|TRBJ1-4|.
TGTGCCAGCTCACCACCAAGGAGTTTCAATGAAAAACTGTTTTTT
CASSPPRSFNEKLFF
>TRBV6-5|.|TRBJ1-6|.
TGTGCCAGCAGCCCAAGAACAGATTCACCCCTCCACTTT
CASSPRTDSPLHF
>TRBV19|TRBD1|TRBJ1-1|.
TGTGCCAGTAGTGGCAGGGGGCAGGTCACTGAAGCTTTCTTT
CASSGRGQVTEAFF
>TRBV5-4|TRBD2|TRBJ2-1|.
TGTGCCAGCAGCTCCGAGCGGGGGGGCCCCAATGAGCAGTTCTTC
CASSSERGGPNEQFF
>TRBV5-1|TRBD1|TRBJ2-7|.
TGCGCCAGCAGCTTGGTGGGACAGGGTGCAAACGAGCAGTACTTC
CASSLVGQGANEQYF
>TRBV6-5|.|TRBJ1-1|.
TGTGCCAGCAGAAGGGAGACGAACACTGAAGCTTTCTTT
CASRRETNTEAFF
>TRBV11-2|.|TRBJ1-2|.
TGTGCCAGCAGCTTAATCACAGGGAGCCGTGGCTACACCTTC
CASSLITGSRGYTF
>TRBV5-1|.|TRBJ1-5|.
TGCGCCAGCTCCCGTGGGGACTCGGGGAATCAGCCCCAGCATTTT
CASSRGDSGNQPQHF
>TRBV5-1|.|TRBJ1-1|medium-sized
TGCGCCAGCAGCTTGGACAACAGGGACTGGAGCACTGAAGCTTTCTTT
CASSLDNRDWSTEAFF
>TRBV2|TRBD2|TRBJ2-2|.
TGTGCCAGCAGTGTAAGGCGGGGGGCACCGAACACCGGGGAGCTGTTTTTT
CASSVRRGAPNTGELFF
>TRBV6-6|.|TRBJ2-3|few
TGTGCCAGCAGTCGGACCCTTAGCACAGATACGCAGTATTTT
CASSRTLSTDTQYF
>TRBV18|.|TRBJ1-6|.
TGTGCCAGCTCACTATCGAGCTCCTATAATTCACCCCTCCACTTT
CASSLSSSYNSPLHF
>TRBV4-3|TRBD2|TRBJ2-1|.
TGCGCCAGCAGCCAAGAAGGCCCTAGCGGGGGTTACAATGAGCAGTTCTTC
CASSQEGPSGGYNEQFF
>TRBV20-1|.|TRBJ1-2|.
TGCAGTGCTAGAGATCGAGTAGGCTACACCTTC
CSARDRVGYTF
>TRBV18|TRBD1|TRBJ1-4|.
TGTGCCAGCTCACCAAACAGGGGGCGAAATGAAAAACTGTTTTTT
CASSPNRGRNEKLFF
>TRBV30|.|TRBJ2-7|.
TGTGCCTGGACCTTAGGGGGTTACGAGCAGTACTTC
CAWTLGGYEQYF
>TRBV9|TRBD1|TRBJ2-7|.
TGTGCCAGCAGCCCTCATCCGGGACAGAAGACTTACGAGCAGTACTTC
CASSPHPGQKTYEQYF
>TRBV7-9|TRBD2|TRBJ2-3|.
TGTGCCAGCAGCAAGGAGGGACTAGCGGAAGATACGCAGTATTTT
CASSKEGLAEDTQYF
>TRBV3-1/TRBV3-2|.|TRBJ2-2|few
TGTGCCAGCAGCCAAGATAGTGGAGCCCCCGGGGAGCTGTTTTTT
CASSQDSGAPGELFF
>TRBV7-9|.|TRBJ2-1|.
TGTGCCAGCAGCTATACATACAATGAGCAGTTCTTC
CASSYTYNEQFF
>TRBV6-6|.|TRBJ1-2|.
TGTGCCAGCGGGGCAATTTACAGGGATTTAAACTATGGCTACACCTTC
CASGAIYRDLNYGYTF
>TRBV9|TRBD1|TRBJ1-1|.
TGTGCCAGCAGCGTTACAGGGGGCGCAGAGGGGGCTTTCTTT
CASSVTGGAEGAFF